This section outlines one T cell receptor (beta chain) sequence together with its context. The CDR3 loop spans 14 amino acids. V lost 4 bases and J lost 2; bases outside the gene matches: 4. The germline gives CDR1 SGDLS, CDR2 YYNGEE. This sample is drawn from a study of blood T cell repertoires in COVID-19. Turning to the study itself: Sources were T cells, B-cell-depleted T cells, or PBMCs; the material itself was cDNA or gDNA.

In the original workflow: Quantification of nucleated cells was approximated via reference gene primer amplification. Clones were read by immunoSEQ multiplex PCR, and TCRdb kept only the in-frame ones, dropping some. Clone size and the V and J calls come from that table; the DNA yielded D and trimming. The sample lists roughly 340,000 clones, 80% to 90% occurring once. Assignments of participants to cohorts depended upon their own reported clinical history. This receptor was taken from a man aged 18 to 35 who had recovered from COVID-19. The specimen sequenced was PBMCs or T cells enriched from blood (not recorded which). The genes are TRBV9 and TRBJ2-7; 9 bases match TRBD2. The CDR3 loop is CASSKGTSTYEQYF. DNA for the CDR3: TGTGCCAGCAGCAAGGGGACTAGCACCTACGAGCAGTACTTC.